Below, 2 T cell receptor beta chains from the same sample are listed, as sequenced in a study of blood T cell repertoires in COVID-19. Using immunoSEQ multiplex PCR, the repertoire was profiled, and TCRdb retains in-frame clones only, with some absent. Of 150,000 to 190,000 clones listed, 84% are singletons. Input material: PBMCs or T cells enriched from blood (not recorded which). The origin of the receptors is a man over 45 who had recovered from COVID-19.

This chain uses TRBV18 with TRBJ2-3; no firm D call. The CDR3 is 12 residues long. Trimming stripped 6 bases from V and 0 bases from J, with 4 bases between. CDR1 KGHSH and CDR2 LQKENI come from the germline V gene. CDR3 in amino acids: CASSTSTDTQYF. The CDR3 region has the DNA TGTGCCAGCTCCACTAGCACAGATACGCAGTATTTT.

The CDR3 DNA sequence: TGCGCCAGCAGCCAAGTAGGGACAGCTAACTATGGCTACACCTTC. Encoded protein: CASSQVGTANYGYTF. The chain has TRBV4-1 and TRBJ1-2, with 7 bases that match TRBD1. V lost 1 base, J lost 0 bases, and 2 bases stayed unmatched. The germline V gene has CDR1 MGHRA and CDR2 YSYEKL. This CDR3 comprises 15 residues.